A single sample is the source of the 5 T cell receptor beta chains below, sequenced in a study of radiation and T cells in renal cell carcinoma. The time point was: baseline pretreatment blood. As to treatment: 15 Gy SBRT to primary tumor, nephrectomy 4 weeks later. Sequencing used immunoSEQ multiplex PCR; TCRdb keeps in-frame clones, though not all of them. The data contain 90,000 to 100,000 clones, roughly 90% of them seen just once; the ten biggest clones take up 7.5% to 8.5%. This specimen consisted of blood, obtained from a patient whose treatment included radiotherapy and nephrectomy. The origin of the receptors is a man aged 50-60 years with renal cell carcinoma.

The rearrangement uses TRBV5-1 and TRBJ1-2; no firm D call. Per germline, CDR1 SGHRS and CDR2 YFSETQ. This CDR3 is built from 13 residues. Trimming cost V 0 bases and J 8 bases, with 11 bases left between them. The CDR3 DNA reads TGCGCCAGCAGCTTGGGAAGGACGGGGGGCTACACCTTC. This gives the protein CASSLGRTGGYTF. Together with reference TRBV5-1 and TRBJ1-2, the CDR3 gives the full variable domain: KAGVTQTPRYLIKTRGQQVTLSCSPISGHRSVSWYQQTPGQGLQFLFEYFSETQRNKGNFPGRFSGRQFSNSRSEMNVSTLELGDSALYLCASSLGRTGGYTFGSGTRLTVV.

The gene calls are TRBV6-5 and TRBJ1-5, with D possibly being TRBD1 (6 bases). Germline CDR1 and CDR2: MNHEY and SVGAGI. V shed 0 bases and J shed 9 bases, with 18 bases lying between them. The CDR3 is made up of 16 amino acids. CDR3 sequence reads: CASSYSNLPGVLPQHF. CDR3 DNA: TGTGCCAGCAGTTACTCGAATTTGCCAGGGGTACTGCCCCAGCATTTT.

This chain joins TRBV6-6 and TRBJ1-2, with TRBD1 matching 9 bases. The CDR3 loop spans 14 amino acids. The V and J ends lost 7 bases and 5 bases, in that order; junction bases with no gene match: 8. CDR1 is MNHNY, CDR2 SVGAGI, per germline (reference sequence). This CDR3 is CASNIPGQGYGYTF. The CDR3 DNA sequence: TGTGCCAGCAACATCCCGGGACAGGGATATGGCTACACCTTC.

The J gene is TRBJ2-3, the V gene TRBV19; TRBD2 agrees at 8 bases. CDR1 is LNHDA and CDR2 is SQIVND in the germline V gene (reference sequence). With V trimmed by 1 base and J by 4 bases, 7 bases remained unmatched. The CDR3 has 16 amino acids. The CDR3 sequence: CASSIVALAGADTQYF. CDR3 bases: TGTGCCAGTAGTATAGTCGCTCTAGCGGGTGCAGATACGCAGTATTTT.

The chain recombines TRBV19 with TRBJ2-3, with D tentatively TRBD1 (5 bases). Germline CDR1 and CDR2: LNHDA and SQIVND (reference sequence). The CDR3 extends over 14 amino acids. Trimming shortened V by 5 bases and J by 4 bases, and 13 bases separated the two germline ends. The CDR3 DNA follows: TGTGCCAGTAGTCATGGCGTAGGGGCAGATACGCAGTATTTT. Translated, it gives CASSHGVGADTQYF. The entire variable domain, with the rest obtained from reference TRBV19 and TRBJ2-3, is as follows: DGGITQSPKYLFRKEGQNVTLSCEQNLNHDAMYWYRQDPGQGLRLIYYSQIVNDFQKGDIAEGYSVSREKKESFPLTVTSAQKNPTAFYLCASSHGVGADTQYFGPGTRLTVL.